The 5 T cell receptor beta chains in this list originate from one sample, sequenced in a study of vaccination and CD4 T cells after COVID-19. Treatment described: roughly 11-day PBMC culture with coronavirus spike peptide pools or control peptides (ViraFEST assay). Cultured CD4+ T cells had their DNA profiled by the Oncomine TCR Beta short-read assay. TCRdb fed the PCR reads into MiXCR, producing one record per CDR3 protein. The sample shows tens of thousands of distinct CDR3 sequences, 40% to 55% of them seen only once. Their antigens are not known. Sample: CD4+ T cells from blood, cultured in vitro, taken before SARS-CoV-2 vaccination. These receptor sequences come from a human donor who received a COVID-19 vaccine.

This clonotype was detected only a few times. The rearrangement joins TRBV20-1 to TRBJ1-3; possible D gene TRBD1, 6 bases. V gave up 0 bases and J gave up 0 bases, with 9 bases separating them. The CDR3 is 15 residues long. Per germline, CDR1 DFQATT and CDR2 SNEGSKA (reference sequence). Written as DNA, the CDR3 is TGCAGTGCTAGAGACAGGGGATACTCTGGAAACACCATATATTTT. Translated: CSARDRGYSGNTIYF.

This clonotype was seen once. The gene calls are TRBV2 and TRBJ2-7; TRBD2 agrees at 7 bases. With 6 bases clipped from V and 3 bases from J, the junction kept 5 bases outside the gene matches. The germline V gene has CDR1 SNHLY and CDR2 FYNNEI. The CDR3 is 13 amino acids. DNA for the CDR3: TGTGCCAGCAGCATAGCGGGTTTCTACGAGCAGTACTTC. This gives the protein CASSIAGFYEQYF.

This clonotype was seen a few times. The gene calls are TRBV20-1 and TRBJ2-5; D possibly corresponds to TRBD1 (5 bases). CDR1 and CDR2 (germline): DFQATT, SNEGSKA (reference sequence). The V gene lost 4 bases and the J gene lost 5 bases, with 20 bases spanning the gap. The CDR3 is 15 residues long. Written as DNA, the CDR3 is TGCAGTGCTAAGGGTTTTAGGGGTATTGCGGAGACCCAGTACTTC. Protein: CSAKGFRGIAETQYF.

Remarks on this clonotype: The DNA is left out, because the CDR3 cannot be placed on it with certainty; the CDR3 is given as TCRdb lists it. The rearrangement links TRBV24-1 to TRBJ2-2; the listed D gene, TRBD1, was not tested against the DNA. Termini included, the CDR3 measures 17 amino acids. The V gene's germline CDR1 is KGHDR and CDR2 SFDVKD. This CDR3 is CATSFSGQGEDTGELFF.

The rearrangement uses TRBV19 and TRBJ1-1; weak D call: TRBD1 (6 bases). Germline V CDR1 and CDR2: LNHDA, SQIVND (reference sequence). The CDR3 length is 15 residues. The V end lost 5 bases, the J end lost 1 base, and 14 bases lay between the germline ends. Written as DNA, the CDR3 is TGTGCCAGTAGTTCTACAGGGTTGGCGAACACTGAAGCTTTCTTT. Protein sequence: CASSSTGLANTEAFF.